This TCR beta chain was sequenced in a study of blood T cell repertoires in COVID-19. Study in general: COVID-19 samples, acute and convalescent, were from the United States, Italy and Spain. The cDNA or gDNA used as material had been derived from T cells, B-cell-depleted T cells, or PBMCs.

The authors' processing: Amplification of reference gene primers provided the estimated nucleated cell counts. Some clones are missing from TCRdb's copy, which holds only in-frame ones; the method was immunoSEQ multiplex PCR. V and J calls and clone size are given by that table; D and trimming were obtained from the DNA. The sample consists of 300,000 or so clones, about 82% of them appearing once. V lost 2 bases to trimming and J lost 9 bases; unmatched junction nucleotides: 10. The CDR3 is 15 amino acids. Germline V gene data show CDR1 as SEHNR and CDR2 as FQNEAQ (reference sequence). Specimen: peripheral blood. The sequence derives from a woman in her fifties or sixties with active or convalescent COVID-19. The chain has TRBV7-9 and TRBJ2-1; TRBD1 aligns across 7 bases. For the CDR3, the DNA is TGTGCCAGCAGCTTACCTACCTCAGGGGGAACTGAGCAGTTCTTC. Translating gives CASSLPTSGGTEQFF.